This TCR beta chain was identified in a study of spatial heterogeneity in lung cancer. Study details: Sequencing covered available follow-up PBMC samples collected a median of around two years after resection.

A unique molecular identifier was carried by every single TCR cDNA molecule. One entry per CDR3 protein, called by TCRdb with MiXCR from the 5' RACE reads. This table holds 95,000 to 130,000 distinct CDR3 sequences, approximately 12% found once. V lost 5 bases and J lost 5, with 16 bases in between. The germline gives CDR1 MDHEN, CDR2 SYDVKM. The CDR3 has 15 residues. Time point: blood at routine non-recurrence follow-up after resection. Tumor, nontumor lung or frozen PBMC supplied whole RNA that was sequenced unsorted. The rearrangement links TRBV28 to TRBJ1-5, with D maybe TRBD1 (5 bases). This material consisted of PBMCs, taken at follow-up. The clonotype comes from a male donor with early-stage non-small cell lung cancer. The CDR3 sequence is CASSTRRVAHQPQHF. The CDR3 region has the DNA TGTGCCAGCAGTACCCGCAGGGTGGCCCATCAGCCCCAGCATTTT.